This T cell receptor (beta chain) was obtained from a study of response to subunit inactivated influenza vaccine. Via MiXCR, TCRdb re-called the RT-PCR reads, giving one row per CDR3 protein. The sample comprises about 570,000 distinct CDR3 sequences, approximately 11% of which are singletons, and 8% to 13% rests with the top ten. These data also formed part of another study, on T cells expressing NK-cell markers. In that study: 5'RACE template switching with UMIs generated TCR beta cDNA. Researchers report these clonotypes also headed the CD3+CD56-NKG2C+ fraction in a few donors.

The material sequenced was PBMCs from blood, taken on the day of vaccination. The clonotype was recovered from a man aged 45-65 years who received an inactivated influenza vaccine.

The CDR3 sequence is CASSLRRGGQEQYF. CDR3 sequence (DNA): TGTGCCAGCAGTTTACGGCGGGGGGGTCAAGAGCAGTACTTC. V usage is TRBV12-3 or TRBV12-4 and J usage is TRBJ2-7; 9 nucleotides match TRBD2. The CDR3 has 14 amino acids. Trimming took 2 bases from V and 7 from J; bases not matched to a gene: 6.